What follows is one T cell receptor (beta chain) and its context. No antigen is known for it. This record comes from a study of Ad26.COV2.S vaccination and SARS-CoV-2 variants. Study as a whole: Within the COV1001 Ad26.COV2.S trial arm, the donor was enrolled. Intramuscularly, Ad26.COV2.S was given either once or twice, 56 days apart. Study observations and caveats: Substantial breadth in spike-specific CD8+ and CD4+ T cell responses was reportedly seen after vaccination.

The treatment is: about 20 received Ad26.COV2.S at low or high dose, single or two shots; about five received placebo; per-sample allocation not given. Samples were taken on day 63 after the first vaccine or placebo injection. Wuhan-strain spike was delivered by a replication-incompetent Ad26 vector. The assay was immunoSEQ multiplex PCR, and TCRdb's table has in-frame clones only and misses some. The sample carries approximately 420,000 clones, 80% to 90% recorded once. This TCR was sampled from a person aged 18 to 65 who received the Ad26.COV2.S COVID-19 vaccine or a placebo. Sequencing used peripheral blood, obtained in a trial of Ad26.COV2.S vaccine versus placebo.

In DNA form, the CDR3 reads TGTGCCAGCAGCCATTCCCACGCAGATACGCAGTATTTT. Protein product: CASSHSHADTQYF. The chain carries TRBV14 and TRBJ2-3; D is uncertain. Germline lookup yields CDR1 SGHDN and CDR2 FVKESK. Trimming removed 3 bases from V and 4 bases from J, with 8 bases in between. The length of the CDR3 is 13 residues. Supplemented by reference TRBV14 and TRBJ2-3, the full variable domain reads EAGVTQFPSHSVIEKGQTVTLRCDPISGHDNLYWYRRVMGKEIKFLLHFVKESKQDESGMPNNRFLAERTGGTYSTLKVQPAELEDSGVYFCASSHSHADTQYFGPGTRLTVL.